This T cell receptor beta chain was retrieved from a study of blood T cell repertoires in COVID-19. Study-wide context: The origin of the acute and convalescent COVID-19 samples was the United States, Italy and Spain. T cells, B-cell-depleted T cells, or PBMCs provided the cDNA or gDNA that served as material.

This CDR3 is built from 16 residues. Germline loops: CDR1 SGHNT, CDR2 YYREEE (reference sequence). Trimming shortened V by 2 bases and J by 3 bases, and 16 bases separated the two germline ends. Repertoires were generated with immunoSEQ multiplex PCR, while TCRdb's copy carries only in-frame clones and drops some. The repertoire holds under 350,000 clones, with just under 90% as singletons. The sample consisted of peripheral blood. The V and J genes are TRBV5-4 and TRBJ2-3, with a possible D match to TRBD2 (6 bases). This clonotype originated in a woman aged 25 to 39 with COVID-19, enrolled during active disease. CDR3 amino acids: CASSFELASRTDTQYF. CDR3 bases: TGTGCCAGCAGCTTTGAACTAGCTAGTCGGACAGATACGCAGTATTTT.